The 6 T cell receptor beta chains below were found in one sample sequenced in a study of spatial heterogeneity in lung cancer. Regarding time point: sample taken at primary tumor resection. Unsorted whole RNA samples from tumor, nontumor lung or frozen PBMC were sequenced. TCRdb fed the 5' RACE reads into MiXCR, producing one record per CDR3 protein. The sample shows tens of thousands of distinct CDR3 sequences, approximately 8.9% of them seen only once. Source: PBMCs, taken at surgery. The receptors originated from a male donor with early-stage non-small cell lung cancer.

This rearrangement joins TRBV3-1 to TRBJ2-3, with 8 bases identical to TRBD2. CDR3 length: 17 residues. The trim removed 0 bases at V and 7 bases at J, leaving 12 bases unmatched. CDR1 and CDR2 (germline): LGHDT, YNNKEL (reference sequence). The CDR3 DNA reads TGTGCCAGCAGCCAAGACGGGACGCGAGGCGGGAGGAATACGCAGTATTTT. This gives the protein CASSQDGTRGGRNTQYF.

This clonotype has a count of ten or more. V usage is TRBV29-1 and J usage is TRBJ2-5; the D gene is possibly TRBD1 (5 bases). The CDR3 covers 12 residues. V lost 4 bases and J lost 5, with 11 bases in between. CDR1 is SQVTM, CDR2 ANQGSEA, per germline. The CDR3 here is CSVVGVVETQYF. CDR3 DNA: TGCAGCGTTGTAGGGGTAGTGGAGACCCAGTACTTC.

This clonotype came up many times. The chain employs TRBV28 and TRBJ2-7; D remains ambiguous. V was cut by 2 bases and J by 9 bases, with 8 bases left in between. Looked up from germline, CDR1 is MDHEN and CDR2 is SYDVKM. CDR3 length: 11 amino acids. CDR3 region: CASSLTDGQYF. In DNA, the CDR3 is TGTGCCAGCAGTTTAACAGACGGGCAGTACTTC.

The V call is TRBV25-1, the J call TRBJ1-4; D call uncertain. CDR1 MGHDK and CDR2 SYGVNS come from the germline V gene. The CDR3 is 14 residues long. V gave up 2 bases and J gave up 5 bases, with 9 bases separating them. CDR3 sequence (DNA): TGTGCCAGCAGTGAACTGGGTAGAAATGAAAAACTGTTTTTT. It is translated as CASSELGRNEKLFF. The full variable domain, in which reference TRBV25-1 and TRBJ1-4 provide the parts outside the CDR3, is EADIYQTPRYLVIGTGKKITLECSQTMGHDKMYWYQQDPGMELHLIHYSYGVNSTEKGDLSSESTVSRIRTEHFPLTLESARPSHTSQYLCASSELGRNEKLFFGSGTQLSVL.

This clonotype has a handful of counts. The chain carries TRBV5-1 and TRBJ2-3, with D perhaps matching TRBD1 (6 bases). This CDR3 comprises 15 residues. The V end was cut by 0 bases, the J end by 3 bases, with 11 bases between. Germline CDR1 and CDR2: SGHRS and YFSETQ. Here the CDR3 reads CASSLEPGETDTQYF. Here the CDR3 DNA reads TGCGCCAGCAGCTTGGAGCCAGGGGAAACAGATACGCAGTATTTT.

The CDR3 protein is CASSFEGHEQYF. CDR3 nucleotide sequence: TGCGCCAGCAGCTTCGAGGGCCACGAGCAGTACTTC. The chain uses TRBV5-1 and TRBJ2-7; tentatively, D is TRBD2 (5 bases). CDR3 length equals 12 residues. Germline V gene data show CDR1 as SGHRS and CDR2 as YFSETQ. V lost 2 bases to trimming and J lost 5 bases, with 8 bases between them.